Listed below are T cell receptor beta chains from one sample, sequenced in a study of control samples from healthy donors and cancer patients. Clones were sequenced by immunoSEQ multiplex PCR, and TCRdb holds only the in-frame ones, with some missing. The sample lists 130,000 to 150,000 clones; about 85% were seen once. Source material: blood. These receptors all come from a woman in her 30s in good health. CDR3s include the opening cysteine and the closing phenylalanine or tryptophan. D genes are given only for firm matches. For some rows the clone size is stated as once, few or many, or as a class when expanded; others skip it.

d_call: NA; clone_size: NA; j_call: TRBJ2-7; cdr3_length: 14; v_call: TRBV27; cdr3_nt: TGTGCCAGCAGTTATTTCTCTGGGGGTTACGAGCAGTACTTC; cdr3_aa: CASSYFSGGYEQYF
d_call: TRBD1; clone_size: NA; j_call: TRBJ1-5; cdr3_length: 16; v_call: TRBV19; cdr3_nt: TGTGCCAGTAGAACCGGACAGGGTGTTAGCAATCAGCCCCAGCATTTT; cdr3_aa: CASRTGQGVSNQPQHF
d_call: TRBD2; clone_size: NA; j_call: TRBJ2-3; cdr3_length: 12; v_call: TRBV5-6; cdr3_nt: TGTGCCAGCAGGGGGACTAGCGGGACGCAGTATTTT; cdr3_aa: CASRGTSGTQYF
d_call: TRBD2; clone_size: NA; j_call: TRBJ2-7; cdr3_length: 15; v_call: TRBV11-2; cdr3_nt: TGTGCCAGCAGCCACTCGGGACTAGCGGTCTACGAGCAGTACTTC; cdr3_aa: CASSHSGLAVYEQYF
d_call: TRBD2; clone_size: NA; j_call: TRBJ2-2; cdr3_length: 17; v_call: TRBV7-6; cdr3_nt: TGTGCCAGCAGCTTAAGATCTAGCGGGAGGGGAGCCGGGGAGCTGTTTTTT; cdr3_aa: CASSLRSSGRGAGELFF
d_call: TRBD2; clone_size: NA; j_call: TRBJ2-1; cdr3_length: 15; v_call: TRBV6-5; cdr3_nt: TGTGCCAGCAGTCTAGCGGGAGCGCTAGGTGATGAGCAGTTCTTC; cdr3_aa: CASSLAGALGDEQFF
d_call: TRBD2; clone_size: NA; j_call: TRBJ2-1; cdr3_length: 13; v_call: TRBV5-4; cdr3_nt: TGTGCCAGCAGCTCTAGCGGGAGATCTGAGCAGTTCTTC; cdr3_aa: CASSSSGRSEQFF
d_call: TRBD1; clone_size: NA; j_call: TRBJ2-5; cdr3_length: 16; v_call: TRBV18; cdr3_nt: TGTGCCAGCTCACCACCATGGGAACAGGGGCAAGAGACCCAGTACTTC; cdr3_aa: CASSPPWEQGQETQYF
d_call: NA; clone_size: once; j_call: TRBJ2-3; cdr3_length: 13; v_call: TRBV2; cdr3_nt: TGTGCCAGCCGGCAAGAGGGACCAGATACGCAGTATTTT; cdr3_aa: CASRQEGPDTQYF
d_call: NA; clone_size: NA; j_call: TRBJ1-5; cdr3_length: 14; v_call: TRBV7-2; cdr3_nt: TGTGCCAGCAGCCGCTCAGGGAGCAATCAGCCCCAGCATTTT; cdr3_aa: CASSRSGSNQPQHF
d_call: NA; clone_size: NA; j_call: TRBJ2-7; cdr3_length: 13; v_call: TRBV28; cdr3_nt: TGTGCCAGCGGGGCGTGGAGCTCCTACGAGCAGTACTTC; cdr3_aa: CASGAWSSYEQYF
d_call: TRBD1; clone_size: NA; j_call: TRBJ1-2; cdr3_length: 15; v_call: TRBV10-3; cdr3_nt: TGTGCCATCAGTGAGGGGACAGGGAGGGACTATGGCTACACCTTC; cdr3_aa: CAISEGTGRDYGYTF
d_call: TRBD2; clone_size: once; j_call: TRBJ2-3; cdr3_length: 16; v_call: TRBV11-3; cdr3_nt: TGTGCCAGCAGTAAGGGACTAGCGGATAGCACAGATACGCAGTATTTT; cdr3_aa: CASSKGLADSTDTQYF
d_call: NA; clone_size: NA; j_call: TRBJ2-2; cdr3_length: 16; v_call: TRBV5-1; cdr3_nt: TGCGCCAGCAGCTTGATTCCTAGCCAGAGTGCCGGGGAGCTGTTTTTT; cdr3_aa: CASSLIPSQSAGELFF
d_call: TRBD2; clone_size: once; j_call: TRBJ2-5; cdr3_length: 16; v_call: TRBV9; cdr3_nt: TGTGCCAGCAGCGCCGGACTAGCGGGAGGGCAAGAGACCCAGTACTTC; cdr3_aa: CASSAGLAGGQETQYF
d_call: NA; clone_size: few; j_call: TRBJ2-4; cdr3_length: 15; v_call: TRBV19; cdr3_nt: TGTGCCAGTAGTACCTCTACAGTAGCCAAAAACATTCAGTACTTC; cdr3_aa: CASSTSTVAKNIQYF
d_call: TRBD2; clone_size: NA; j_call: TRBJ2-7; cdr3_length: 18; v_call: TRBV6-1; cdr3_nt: TGTGCCAGCAGTGAAGCAATTGCGGGAGGCGCGAGCTCCTACGAGCAGTACTTC; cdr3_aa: CASSEAIAGGASSYEQYF
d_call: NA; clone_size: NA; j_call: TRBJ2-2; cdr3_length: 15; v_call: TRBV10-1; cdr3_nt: TGCGCCAGCAGTGGGGCAGTACCGAACACCGGGGAGCTGTTTTTT; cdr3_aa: CASSGAVPNTGELFF
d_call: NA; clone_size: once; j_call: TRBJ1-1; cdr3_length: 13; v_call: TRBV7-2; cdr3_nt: TGTGCCAGCAGCCCTTCGGCCCGGACTGAAGCTTTCTTT; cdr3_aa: CASSPSARTEAFF
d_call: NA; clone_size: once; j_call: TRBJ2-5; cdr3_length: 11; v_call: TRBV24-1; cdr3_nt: TGTGCCACCAGTGATAAAGAGACCCAGTACTTC; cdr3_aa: CATSDKETQYF
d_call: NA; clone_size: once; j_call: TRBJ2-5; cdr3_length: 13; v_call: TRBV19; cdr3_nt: TGTGCCAGTAGTCCGGACAGAAGAGAGACCCAGTACTTC; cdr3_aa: CASSPDRRETQYF
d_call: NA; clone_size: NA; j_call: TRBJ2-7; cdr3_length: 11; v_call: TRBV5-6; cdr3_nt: TGTGCCAGCAGCCGTGGGAGTGAGCAGTACTTC; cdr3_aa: CASSRGSEQYF
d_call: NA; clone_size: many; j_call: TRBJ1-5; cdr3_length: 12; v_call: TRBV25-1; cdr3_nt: TGTGCCAGCCTGTATAGCAATCAGCCCCAGCATTTT; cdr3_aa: CASLYSNQPQHF
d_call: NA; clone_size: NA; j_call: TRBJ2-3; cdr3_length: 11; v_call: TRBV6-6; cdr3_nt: TGTGCCAGCGGGGTTTGGGATACGCAGTATTTT; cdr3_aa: CASGVWDTQYF
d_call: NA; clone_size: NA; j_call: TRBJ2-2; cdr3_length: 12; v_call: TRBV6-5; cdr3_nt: TGTGCCAATCTATTGGGGCCCGGGGAGCTGTTTTTT; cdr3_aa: CANLLGPGELFF
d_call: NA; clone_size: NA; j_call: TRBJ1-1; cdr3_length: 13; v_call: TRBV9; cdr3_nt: TGTGCCAGCAGCGTAGGAGGACGCACTGAAGCTTTCTTT; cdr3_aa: CASSVGGRTEAFF
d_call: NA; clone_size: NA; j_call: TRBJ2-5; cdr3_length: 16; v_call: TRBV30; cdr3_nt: TGTGCCTGGAGTGTAGGACAGCGCCTTATCCAAGAGACCCAGTACTTC; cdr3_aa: CAWSVGQRLIQETQYF
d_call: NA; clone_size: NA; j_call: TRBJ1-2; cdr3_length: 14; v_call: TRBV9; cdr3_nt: TGTGCCAGCAGCGCCGAGCCGGATTTGAATGGCTACACCTTC; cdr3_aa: CASSAEPDLNGYTF
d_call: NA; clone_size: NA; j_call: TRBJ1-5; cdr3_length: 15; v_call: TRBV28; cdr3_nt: TGTGCCAGCAGTTTCCCAGGAGGGAGGGGTCAGCCCCAGCATTTT; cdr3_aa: CASSFPGGRGQPQHF
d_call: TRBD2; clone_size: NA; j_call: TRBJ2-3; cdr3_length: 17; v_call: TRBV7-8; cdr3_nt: TGTGCCAGCAGCTTAGACAGAACCGGGAGGGAAACAGATACGCAGTATTTT; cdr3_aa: CASSLDRTGRETDTQYF
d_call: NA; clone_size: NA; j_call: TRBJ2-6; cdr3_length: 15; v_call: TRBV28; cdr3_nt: TGTGCCAGTGTTAGAGGGAGCTCTGGGGCCAACGTCCTGACTTTC; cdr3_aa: CASVRGSSGANVLTF
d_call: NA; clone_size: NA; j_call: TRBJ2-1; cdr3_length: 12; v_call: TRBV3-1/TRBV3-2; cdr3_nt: TGTGCCAGCAGCCAAGAAGACAATGAGCAGTTCTTC; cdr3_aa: CASSQEDNEQFF
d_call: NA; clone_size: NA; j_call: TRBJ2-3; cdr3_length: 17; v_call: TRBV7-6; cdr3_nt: TGTGCCAGCAGCTCCCCCCCCGGGAGCAAGGAAACAGATACGCAGTATTTT; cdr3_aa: CASSSPPGSKETDTQYF
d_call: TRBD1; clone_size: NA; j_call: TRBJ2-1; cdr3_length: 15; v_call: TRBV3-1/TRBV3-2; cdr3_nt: TGTGCCAGCAGCACCCCGCAGGGGGCAGTGAATGAGCAGTTCTTC; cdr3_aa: CASSTPQGAVNEQFF
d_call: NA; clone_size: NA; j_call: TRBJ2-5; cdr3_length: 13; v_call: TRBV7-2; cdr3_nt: TGTGCCAGCAGCGAGGTGGCCCAAGAGACCCAGTACTTC; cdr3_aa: CASSEVAQETQYF
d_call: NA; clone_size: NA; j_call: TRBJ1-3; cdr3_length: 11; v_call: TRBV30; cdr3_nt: TGTGCCTGGGACAGGGGAAACACCATATATTTT; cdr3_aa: CAWDRGNTIYF
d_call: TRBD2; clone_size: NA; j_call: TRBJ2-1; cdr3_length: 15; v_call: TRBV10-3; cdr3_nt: TGTGCCATCAGTGAAAGGACTAGCGGGAACAATGAGCAGTTCTTC; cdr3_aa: CAISERTSGNNEQFF
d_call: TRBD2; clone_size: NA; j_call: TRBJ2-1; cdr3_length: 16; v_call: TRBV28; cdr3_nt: TGTGCCAGCAGTACCTTCCAAGCGGGAGTAACGGATGAGCAGTTCTTC; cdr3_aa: CASSTFQAGVTDEQFF
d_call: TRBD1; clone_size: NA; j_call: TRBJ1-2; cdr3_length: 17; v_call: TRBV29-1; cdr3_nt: TGCAGCGTTGAAGCCACCCGGACAGGGGGATATGACTATGGCTACACCTTC; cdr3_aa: CSVEATRTGGYDYGYTF
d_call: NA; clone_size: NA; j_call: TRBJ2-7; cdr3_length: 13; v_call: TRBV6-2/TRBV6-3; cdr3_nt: TGTGCCAGCAGCCGTGATACCTACTACGAGCAGTACTTC; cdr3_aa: CASSRDTYYEQYF
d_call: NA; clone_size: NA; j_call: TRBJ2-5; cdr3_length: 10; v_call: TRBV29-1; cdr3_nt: TGCAGCGTTGGGGGGGAGACCCAGTACTTC; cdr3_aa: CSVGGETQYF
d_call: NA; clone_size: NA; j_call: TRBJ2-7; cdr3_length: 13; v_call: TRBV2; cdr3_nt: TGTGCCAGCAGTGTTATGGGGGGCTACGAGCAGTACTTC; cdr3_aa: CASSVMGGYEQYF
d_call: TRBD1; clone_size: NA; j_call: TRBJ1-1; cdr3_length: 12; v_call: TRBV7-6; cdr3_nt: TGTGCCAGCCAGGGGGTAGGCACTGAAGCTTTCTTT; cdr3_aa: CASQGVGTEAFF
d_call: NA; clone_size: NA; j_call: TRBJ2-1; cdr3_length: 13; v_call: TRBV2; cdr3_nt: TGTGCCAGCACTTTGTTAGTCTACAATGAGCAGTTCTTC; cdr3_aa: CASTLLVYNEQFF
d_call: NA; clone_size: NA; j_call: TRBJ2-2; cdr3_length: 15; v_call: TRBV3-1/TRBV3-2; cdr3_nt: TGTGCCAGCAGCCCTTGGGCCAATTCCGGCAGGGAGCTGTTTTTT; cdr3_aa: CASSPWANSGRELFF
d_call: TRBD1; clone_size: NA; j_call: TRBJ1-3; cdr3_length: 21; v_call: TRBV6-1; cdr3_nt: TGTGCCAGCAGTGAAGCGACTCTCCCGGGGGGACAGGGGACCTCTGGAAACACCATATATTTT; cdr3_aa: CASSEATLPGGQGTSGNTIYF
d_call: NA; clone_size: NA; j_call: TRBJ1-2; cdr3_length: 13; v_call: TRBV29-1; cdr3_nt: TGCAGCGTTGAAAGGCCGGGAATTGGTGGCTACACCTTC; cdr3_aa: CSVERPGIGGYTF
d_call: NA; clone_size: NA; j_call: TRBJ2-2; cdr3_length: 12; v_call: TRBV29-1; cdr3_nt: TGCAGCGTTGAAGCGAACACCGGGGAGCTGTTTTTT; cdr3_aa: CSVEANTGELFF
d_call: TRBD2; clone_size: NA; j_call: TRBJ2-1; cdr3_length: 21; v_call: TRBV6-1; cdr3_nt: TGTGCCAGCAGTGAAAGGGCGCCGGGACTAGCGGGAGGGGTCTCCTACAATGAGCAGTTCTTC; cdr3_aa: CASSERAPGLAGGVSYNEQFF
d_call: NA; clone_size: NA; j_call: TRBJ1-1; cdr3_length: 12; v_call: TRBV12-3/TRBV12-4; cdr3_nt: TGTGCCAGCAGTGCCGGGCTCGCTGAAGCTTTCTTT; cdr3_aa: CASSAGLAEAFF
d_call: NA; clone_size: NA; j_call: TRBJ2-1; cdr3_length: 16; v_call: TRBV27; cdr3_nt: TGTGCCAGCAGTTTATATCTGCAGCAGGGATACAATGAGCAGTTCTTC; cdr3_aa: CASSLYLQQGYNEQFF
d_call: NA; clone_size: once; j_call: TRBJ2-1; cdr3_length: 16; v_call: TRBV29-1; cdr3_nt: TGCAGCGTTGATTCCCCAGGGCGCACCCTTTACAATGAGCAGTTCTTC; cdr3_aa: CSVDSPGRTLYNEQFF
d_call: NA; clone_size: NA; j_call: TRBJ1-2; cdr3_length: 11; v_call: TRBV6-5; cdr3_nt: TGTGCCAGCAGTTACGGTTATGGCTACACCTTC; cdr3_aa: CASSYGYGYTF
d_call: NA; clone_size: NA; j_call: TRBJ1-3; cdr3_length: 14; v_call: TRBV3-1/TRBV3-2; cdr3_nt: TGTGCCAGCAGCCAACCCTGGGTGCGGAACACCATATATTTT; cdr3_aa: CASSQPWVRNTIYF